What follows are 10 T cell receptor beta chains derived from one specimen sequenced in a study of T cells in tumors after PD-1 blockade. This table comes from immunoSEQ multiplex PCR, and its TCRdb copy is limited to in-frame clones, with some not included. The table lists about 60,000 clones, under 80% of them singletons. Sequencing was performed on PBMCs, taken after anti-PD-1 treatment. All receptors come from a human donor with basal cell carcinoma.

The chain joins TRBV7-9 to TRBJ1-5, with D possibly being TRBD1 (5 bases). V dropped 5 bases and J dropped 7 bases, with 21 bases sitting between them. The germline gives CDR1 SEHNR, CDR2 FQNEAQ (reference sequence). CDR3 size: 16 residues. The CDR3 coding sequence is TGTGCCAGCAGCGTTGATAGAGGGGCGGGGGTGCAGCCCCAGCATTTT. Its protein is CASSVDRGAGVQPQHF.

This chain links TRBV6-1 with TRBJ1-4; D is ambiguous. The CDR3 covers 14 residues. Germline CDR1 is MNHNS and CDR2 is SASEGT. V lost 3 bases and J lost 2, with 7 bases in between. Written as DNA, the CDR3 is TGTGCCAGCAGTGACCGGGGTACTAATGAAAAACTGTTTTTT. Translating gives CASSDRGTNEKLFF.

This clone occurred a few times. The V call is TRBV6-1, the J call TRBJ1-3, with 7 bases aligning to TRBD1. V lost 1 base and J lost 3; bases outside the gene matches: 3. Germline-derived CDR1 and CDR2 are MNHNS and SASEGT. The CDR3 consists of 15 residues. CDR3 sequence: CASSEDRGFGNTIYF. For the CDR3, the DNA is TGTGCCAGCAGTGAAGACAGGGGTTTTGGAAACACCATATATTTT.

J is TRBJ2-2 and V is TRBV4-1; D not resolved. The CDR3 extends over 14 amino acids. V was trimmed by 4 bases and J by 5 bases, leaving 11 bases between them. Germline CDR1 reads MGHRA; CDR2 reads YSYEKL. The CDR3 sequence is CASSPRTQTGELFF. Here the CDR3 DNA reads TGCGCCAGCAGCCCTCGTACCCAAACCGGGGAGCTGTTTTTT.

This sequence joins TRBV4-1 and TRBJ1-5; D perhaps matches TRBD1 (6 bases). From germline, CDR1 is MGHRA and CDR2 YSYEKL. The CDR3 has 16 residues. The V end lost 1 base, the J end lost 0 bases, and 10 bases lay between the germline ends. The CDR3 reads CASSQVGGYSNQPQHF. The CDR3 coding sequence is TGCGCCAGCAGCCAAGTAGGGGGGTATAGCAATCAGCCCCAGCATTTT.

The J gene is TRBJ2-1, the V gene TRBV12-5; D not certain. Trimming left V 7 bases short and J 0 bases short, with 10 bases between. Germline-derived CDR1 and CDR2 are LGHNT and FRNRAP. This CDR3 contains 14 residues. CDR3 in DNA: TGTGCTAGTGCCCTTGGTGGCTCCTACAATGAGCAGTTCTTC. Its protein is CASALGGSYNEQFF.

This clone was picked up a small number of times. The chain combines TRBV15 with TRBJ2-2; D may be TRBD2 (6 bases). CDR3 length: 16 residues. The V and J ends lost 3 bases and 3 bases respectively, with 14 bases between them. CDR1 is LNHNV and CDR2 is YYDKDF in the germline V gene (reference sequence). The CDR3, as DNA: TGTGCCACCAGCAGGAAGAGAGGGACTTACACCGGGGAGCTGTTTTTT. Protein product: CATSRKRGTYTGELFF.

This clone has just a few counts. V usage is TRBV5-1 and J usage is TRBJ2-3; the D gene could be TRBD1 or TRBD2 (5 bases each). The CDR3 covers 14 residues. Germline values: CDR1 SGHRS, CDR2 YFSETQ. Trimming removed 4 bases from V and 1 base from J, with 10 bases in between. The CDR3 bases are TGCGCCAGCAGCCTTGGGACCCGCACAGATACGCAGTATTTT. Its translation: CASSLGTRTDTQYF.

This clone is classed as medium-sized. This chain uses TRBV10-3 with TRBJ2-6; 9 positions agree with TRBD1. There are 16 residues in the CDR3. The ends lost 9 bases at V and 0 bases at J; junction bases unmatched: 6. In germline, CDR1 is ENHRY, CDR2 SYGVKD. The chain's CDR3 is CAISGQGYSGANVLTF. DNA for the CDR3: TGTGCCATTTCGGGACAGGGTTACTCTGGGGCCAACGTCCTGACTTTC.

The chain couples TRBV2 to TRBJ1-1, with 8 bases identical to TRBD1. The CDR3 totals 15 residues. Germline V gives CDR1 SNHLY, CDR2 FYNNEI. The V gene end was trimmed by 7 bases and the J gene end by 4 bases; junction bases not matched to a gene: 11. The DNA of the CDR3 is TGTGCCAGCAAAAGGACCCAGGGGGCGGGCACTGAAGCTTTCTTT. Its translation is CASKRTQGAGTEAFF. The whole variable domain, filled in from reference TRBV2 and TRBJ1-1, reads EPEVTQTPSHQVTQMGQEVILRCVPISNHLYFYWYRQILGQKVEFLVSFYNNEISEKSEIFDDQFSVERPDGSNFTLKIRSTKLEDSAMYFCASKRTQGAGTEAFFGQGTRLTVV.